A selection of T cell receptor beta chains follows, all from one sample in a study of shared T cell receptors in the human thymus. The protocol was immunoSEQ multiplex PCR, while the TCRdb copy is restricted to in-frame clones and leaves out a portion. The sample carries hundreds of thousands of clones, around 87% recorded once. These records were also assigned to another study, of human thymus T cells.

Specimen: thymocytes. Every receptor here comes from a boy in the first two years of life with a congenital heart defect. Both conserved end residues are part of each CDR3. A D gene is named only where the DNA matches it firmly. The size field is filled for only some rows; it gives once, few, many or a size class.

D | V | size | CDR3
. | TRBV9 | . | CASSTGEKPNYEQYF
TRBD2 | TRBV6-6 | . | CASSSGLAGDEQYF
TRBD1 | TRBV18 | . | CASSPPDRVVLAQGYEQYF
. | TRBV5-1 | few | CASSVDSSSYEQYF
TRBD1 | TRBV5-4 | . | CASSLDRGWPGNTIYF
. | TRBV1 | . | CTSNRDRVEETQYF
TRBD1 | TRBV6-5 | . | CASITGGPPYTQYF
TRBD2 | TRBV4-3 | . | CASSQDRGLAGEGDQETQYF
. | TRBV7-9 | once | CASSWALAYNEQFF
. | TRBV6-1 | . | CASRERGSALSGNTIYF